The text below deals with one T cell receptor beta chain. CDR1 is LGHDT and CDR2 is YNNKEL in the germline V gene (reference sequence). There are 14 residues in the CDR3. Trimming cost V 5 bases and J 3 bases, with 11 bases left between them. The entry originates in a study of control samples from healthy donors and cancer patients. Profiled with immunoSEQ multiplex PCR; TCRdb holds only in-frame clones, not every one. This sample carries about 150,000 clones, around 95% of them seen once, and the ten largest clones take approximately 6.1%. V and J are TRBV3-1 (or the pseudogene TRBV3-2) and TRBJ1-3; unclear D gene. This receptor was obtained from a man aged 35 to 55 in good health. Sample: blood. CDR3 loop: CASSFRTGGNTIYF. CDR3 nucleotides: TGTGCCAGCAGCTTTAGGACTGGTGGAAACACCATATATTTT.